Listed below are T cell receptor beta chains from one sample, sequenced in a study of graft-versus-host responses after intestinal transplantation. Their antigen targets remain unknown. Using immunoSEQ multiplex PCR, the repertoire was profiled, and TCRdb retains in-frame clones only, with some absent. The sample has about 100,000 clones; about 90% are singletons. The material was unstimulated CD4+ T cells sorted from spleen or lymph node cells, obtained before transplant. Receptors originate from a human donor who was the organ donor for an intestinal transplant. The CDR3 runs from the conserved cysteine through the conserved F or W. The D gene is left open where the match is weak. Clone sizes are given selectively: once, few, many, or a class where the clone is expanded.

TRBV14	.	.	TRBJ1-3	TGTGCCAGCAGCCCCGGTTCACTTCCTCCGGGACATTGGTCTCACTCTGGAAACACCATATATTTT	CASSPGSLPPGHWSHSGNTIYF
TRBV30	.	TRBD1	TRBJ1-6	TGTGCCTGGACTGGACAGGGGTATTCACCCCTCCACTTT	CAWTGQGYSPLHF
TRBV4-2	.	.	TRBJ2-7	TGTGCCAGCAGCCAACCGGACGGGAGCTCCTACGAGCAGTACTTC	CASSQPDGSSYEQYF
TRBV2	.	.	TRBJ1-1	TGTGCCAGCAGTAGAGAGGGGGGATTGAACACTGAAGCTTTCTTT	CASSREGGLNTEAFF
TRBV20-1	.	.	TRBJ1-1	TGCAGTGCCGCAGCATACAGAGAAGCTTTCTTT	CSAAAYREAFF
TRBV30	.	TRBD1	TRBJ1-5	TGTGCCTGGGGGACAGGTAGCAATCAGCCCCAGCATTTT	CAWGTGSNQPQHF
TRBV30	.	TRBD1	TRBJ2-5	TGTGCCTGGAGTACCGGGACAGGGGGTATGGAGACCCAGTACTTC	CAWSTGTGGMETQYF
TRBV7-9	.	.	TRBJ2-7	TGTGCCAGCAGCCCAAACATAACGGGGGCGATTTACGAGCAGTACTTC	CASSPNITGAIYEQYF
TRBV9	.	.	TRBJ2-2	TGTGCCAGCAGCGTAGAGGAGAGACTCACCGGGGAGCTGTTTTTT	CASSVEERLTGELFF
TRBV4-1	.	.	TRBJ1-1	TGCGCCAGCAGCCCTCTCGGCCAGGGACGTGTAGACACTGAAGCTTTCTTT	CASSPLGQGRVDTEAFF
TRBV30	once	.	TRBJ2-5	TGTGCCTGGAGTGTACTAGACTATGTGGTCAATAACCAAGAGACCCAGTACTTC	CAWSVLDYVVNNQETQYF
TRBV7-2	.	.	TRBJ2-1	TGTGCCAGCAGCTCCAGTGGACAGACTTACAATGAGCAGTTCTTC	CASSSSGQTYNEQFF
TRBV30	.	.	TRBJ2-7	TGTGCCTGGACCCCCCTACGAGGCCGCGTTTACGAGCAGTACTTC	CAWTPLRGRVYEQYF
TRBV5-6	.	.	TRBJ2-3	TGTGCCAGCAGCCGCGAACTAGTCTATACAGATACGCAGTATTTT	CASSRELVYTDTQYF
TRBV5-5	.	.	TRBJ2-3	TGTGCCAGCAGCTTTGGGACAACCCGCACAGATACGCAGTATTTT	CASSFGTTRTDTQYF
TRBV28	.	.	TRBJ1-2	TGTGCCAGCAAACCGGCTAACTATGGCTACACCTTC	CASKPANYGYTF
TRBV28	.	.	TRBJ2-3	TGTGCCAGCAGTTTAGTGGCGGGCAATCCCGGCACGTGGTATTTT	CASSLVAGNPGTWYF
TRBV5-1	few	.	TRBJ1-1	TGCGCCAGCAGCTTGGACCCGAACACTGAAGCTTTCTTT	CASSLDPNTEAFF
TRBV28	.	.	TRBJ1-3	TGTGCCAGCAGTTTCCCCACATCTGGAAACACCATATATTTT	CASSFPTSGNTIYF
TRBV5-6	.	.	TRBJ2-2	TGTGCCTCCCGGGCCCAGGGGATGGTTTACACCGGGGAGCTGTTTTTT	CASRAQGMVYTGELFF
TRBV6-1	.	TRBD1	TRBJ1-2	TGTGCCAGTACGACAGGGACGCACTATGGCTACACCTTC	CASTTGTHYGYTF
TRBV7-5	.	.	TRBJ1-6	TGTGCCAGAAGCTTAGATCTTTCACCCCTCCACTTT	CARSLDLSPLHF
TRBV6-1	.	TRBD2	TRBJ2-2	TGTGCCAGCCGGGGGGGGGCGCGATCGACCGGGGAGCTGTTTTTT	CASRGGARSTGELFF
TRBV5-1	.	.	TRBJ2-7	TGCGCCAGCAGCTTGTTCGGGGGTTGGTCCTACGAGCAGTACTTC	CASSLFGGWSYEQYF
TRBV5-6	.	.	TRBJ2-3	TGTGCCAGCAGCTTTCCCGGCACAGATACGCAGTATTTT	CASSFPGTDTQYF
TRBV5-4	.	TRBD1	TRBJ1-2	TGTGCCAGCACGGGACAGGCCGATGGGGGCTACACCTTC	CASTGQADGGYTF
TRBV27	.	.	TRBJ1-6	TGTGCCAGCAGTCAAACCTCAAAGGGTTCAAATTCACCCCTCCACTTT	CASSQTSKGSNSPLHF
TRBV30	.	.	TRBJ1-2	TGTGCCTGGAGTGTACGAGCTATGATCCGGGGGGGAAACTATGGCTACACCTTC	CAWSVRAMIRGGNYGYTF
TRBV4-1	.	.	TRBJ1-5	TGCGCCAGCAGCCAAATTCCGTTCGGCCAGGGCAAGAGTAGCAATCAGCCCCAGCATTTT	CASSQIPFGQGKSSNQPQHF
TRBV19	.	TRBD1	TRBJ2-7	TGTGCCAGTAGTGCCGGGACAGGGGTTCAGCAGTACTTC	CASSAGTGVQQYF
TRBV5-1	.	TRBD1	TRBJ1-2	TGCGCCAGCAGCTTGGGACAGGGGGCGTATGGCTACACCTTC	CASSLGQGAYGYTF
TRBV18	.	TRBD1	TRBJ1-1	TGTGCCAGCTCACCTCTACGGACAGGAGGGAACACTGAAGCTTTCTTT	CASSPLRTGGNTEAFF
TRBV25-1	.	.	TRBJ2-5	TGTGCCAGCACAACAGGGTTACAGACCCAGTACTTC	CASTTGLQTQYF
TRBV15	.	.	TRBJ2-7	TGTGCCACCAGCCCCGAGGGGGGGGTTTCCTACGAGCAGTACTTC	CATSPEGGVSYEQYF
TRBV5-8	.	.	TRBJ1-5	TGTGCCAGCATTGCTTGGGGCCCCTCACATAATCAGCCCCAGCATTTT	CASIAWGPSHNQPQHF
TRBV5-5	few	.	TRBJ2-1	TGTGCCAGCAGCTTGTTGAGCGGCAATGAGCAGTTCTTC	CASSLLSGNEQFF
TRBV7-2	few	.	TRBJ2-3	TGTGCCAGCAGCTTAGGGGGCTTTGATACGCAGTATTTT	CASSLGGFDTQYF
TRBV18	.	.	TRBJ1-1	TGTGCCAGCTCACCACCGAACCCCGGGACTGAAGCTTTCTTT	CASSPPNPGTEAFF
TRBV7-6	.	.	TRBJ2-3	TGTGCCAGCAGGGGGACCCTAGGTGGCACAGATACGCAGTATTTT	CASRGTLGGTDTQYF
TRBV28	.	TRBD2	TRBJ2-5	TGTGCCAGCAGTTTTGCTAGCGGGGGGGCCCAAGAGACCCAGTACTTC	CASSFASGGAQETQYF
TRBV7-3	.	.	TRBJ2-1	TGTGCCAGCAGCTTACTCGGACTACCCTACAATGAGCAGTTCTTC	CASSLLGLPYNEQFF
TRBV30	.	.	TRBJ2-7	TGTGCCTGGAGTGTAGGAACTAGCTCCTACGAGCAGTACTTC	CAWSVGTSSYEQYF
TRBV28	.	.	TRBJ2-7	TGTGCCAGCAGCCTATCCGGGACGGCATTTCTTCCCTACGAGCAGTACTTC	CASSLSGTAFLPYEQYF
TRBV7-2	.	.	TRBJ1-4	TGTGCCAGCAGCGCGAGAACAGCTGCAACTAATGAAAAACTGTTTTTT	CASSARTAATNEKLFF
TRBV2	.	.	TRBJ2-5	TGTGCCAGCAGTGAACTTTCCCAAGAGACCCAGTACTTC	CASSELSQETQYF
TRBV29-1	.	.	TRBJ1-3	TGCAGCGTTGAGCCCCCTGACTCTGGAAACACCATATATTTT	CSVEPPDSGNTIYF
TRBV28	.	.	TRBJ2-5	TGTGCCAGCAGCCTCGTTGGGCCCCAAGAGACCCAGTACTTC	CASSLVGPQETQYF
TRBV18	.	.	TRBJ2-7	TGTGCCAGCTCATCTGGGGGCGTGGGGAACTACGAGCAGTACTTC	CASSSGGVGNYEQYF
TRBV28	.	TRBD1	TRBJ2-5	TGTGCCACCGGACAGGGCCAAGAGACCCAGTACTTC	CATGQGQETQYF
TRBV9	.	TRBD1	TRBJ1-2	TGTGCCAGCAGCGCCCAGGGGGGGGGTAACTATGGCTACACCTTC	CASSAQGGGNYGYTF
TRBV10-3	.	.	TRBJ2-6	TGTGCCATCAGTGCGGGCGAGGGGAGGGGGGCCAACGTCCTGACTTTC	CAISAGEGRGANVLTF
TRBV9	.	.	TRBJ1-2	TGTGCCAGCAGCTCCCGACAGCCACCCTATGGCTACACCTTC	CASSSRQPPYGYTF
TRBV7-8	.	TRBD2	TRBJ2-3	TGTGCCAGCAGCGTTAGCGGGGGGGTCGGAGTGGATACGCAGTATTTT	CASSVSGGVGVDTQYF